This T cell receptor (beta chain) emerged from a study of blood T cell repertoires in COVID-19 (dated by TCRdb to about 2020). A note on the overall study: Samples covering the acute and convalescent phases of COVID-19 were provided by collaborators in the United States, Italy and Spain. HLA class I and class II types, where available, came from metadata supplied by the sample provider rather than from assay-based typing. A de-identified subject ID, COVID-19 status, age in years and sex were almost always included in the sample metadata. Subjects who had been exposed to COVID-19, were actively infected with it, or had recovered from it provided the deeply sampled blood TCRbeta repertoires that made up the dataset. The repertoires were released in a freely available public database meant as a resource for research on the immune response to SARS-CoV-2. The prospective study material was composed of cDNA or gDNA derived from T cells, B-cell-depleted T cells, or PBMCs. The samples were drawn from the first 160 participants of the ongoing ImmuneRACE study and from some 1,300 subjects provided by 6 global collaborators.

One collaborating source in Seattle enrolled patients while the patients were actively infected and followed the patients over time throughout the course of disease. Each collaborating institution followed its own protocols to collect whole blood in K2EDTA tubes. For TCRbeta analysis, collaborators shipped samples as frozen whole blood, isolated PBMCs, or DNA extracted from either of those sample types. Results the study describes overall, beyond this receptor: How much clinical and demographic metadata was included differed by source and by participant, and the metadata was provided uncurated.

Note on this clone: Its target antigen remains unknown. Per-nucleotide qualities are absent, and no much larger clonotype sits a single base away.

TCRbeta CDR3 regions were amplified from genomic DNA by means of the immunoSEQ Assay, a bias-controlled multiplex PCR. Concerning the study's data processing: Nucleated cell counts per sample were estimated from amplification of reference gene primers within the assay. Sequence reads were collapsed and filtered to measure the absolute abundance of every unique TCRbeta CDR3 rearrangement. For each sample, productive Simpson clonality was calculated by taking the square root of Simpson's diversity index across productive rearrangements. The table comes from immuneACCESS by way of TCRdb, which keeps in-frame sequences with V and J called. Part of the clones is missing from these tables; in studies checked, under half for an unresolved V gene and the rest for unknown reasons. The V and J calls and the clone size are those of that table, but D and trimming were determined from the DNA. Recorded for this sample are roughly 88,000 clones; around 85% of them occurred a single time. Of the sample, approximately 20% is held by the ten largest clones.

The CDR3, from cysteine to phenylalanine, totals 11 residues. The entry retains the CDR3 DNA only, 33 bases that are in frame from base 1. CDR1 and CDR2, per the germline V gene (reference sequence), are DFQATT and SNEGSKA. V is pared back by 4 bases and J by 8 bases, with 11 bases lying between the germline termini. Sequenced input: peripheral blood. This chain joins TRBV20-1 to TRBJ1-2; the D segment could be TRBD1, given 6 matching bases. The clonotype was recovered from an older woman with COVID-19, enrolled during active disease. The CDR3 region: CSAMLRGGYTF. The DNA is TGCAGTGCTATGCTTAGGGGGGGCTACACCTTC.